The 28 T cell receptor beta chains listed next were all sequenced from one sample in a study of T cell responses to AZD1222 COVID-19 vaccine. Assay: immunoSEQ multiplex PCR; the TCRdb copy retains only in-frame clones and omits some. The table shows about 85,000 clones, with just over 85% occurring only once. The sample was peripheral blood, taken on day 0 of AZD1222 vaccination. These receptors were obtained from an adult in good health.

DNA for the CDR3: TGTGCCAGCAGCCAAGTTACTAGCGGGAGCTACGAGCAGTACTTC. Translated: CASSQVTSGSYEQYF. The chain links TRBV3-1 (or the pseudogene TRBV3-2) to TRBJ2-7, with 11 positions matching TRBD2. V gave up 1 base and J gave up 3 bases; unmatched junction bases: 2. CDR3 length: 15 residues. Germline CDR1 is LGHDT and CDR2 is YNNKEL (reference sequence).

The table lists this clone with a few counts. The genes are TRBV9 and TRBJ2-7; 11 bases map to TRBD2. V gave up 4 bases and J gave up 5 bases; unmatched junction bases: 8. Looked up from germline, CDR1 is SGDLS and CDR2 is YYNGEE. The CDR3 is made up of 15 amino acids. The CDR3 DNA is TGTGCCAGCAGCTCCGGGACTAGCGGCCGACACGAGCAGTACTTC. This translates into CASSSGTSGRHEQYF.

For the CDR3, the DNA is TGTGCCACCGGGGGGGCCACTAACTATGGCTACACCTTC. Its translation: CATGGATNYGYTF. This chain joins TRBV19 and TRBJ1-2, with D tentatively TRBD1 (6 bases). The CDR3 runs to 13 residues. Germline CDR1 reads LNHDA; CDR2 reads SQIVND (reference sequence). Between the trimmed V and J ends, which lost 10 bases and 0 bases, there was a span of 12 bases.

The gene calls are TRBV4-2 and TRBJ2-2, with 9 bases lining up with TRBD2. CDR1 LGHNA and CDR2 YNFKEQ come from the germline V gene. The trim removed 0 bases at V and 6 bases at J, leaving 5 bases unmatched. The CDR3 length is 16 residues. For the CDR3, the DNA is TGTGCCAGCAGCCAAGAGGTAGCGGGAGCGGCCGGGGAGCTGTTTTTT. It translates to CASSQEVAGAAGELFF.

The chain is built from TRBV28 and TRBJ2-7; 7 bases match TRBD1. The V and J ends lost 5 bases and 0 bases, in that order; junction bases with no gene match: 7. The germline gives CDR1 MDHEN, CDR2 SYDVKM. This CDR3 is 15 amino acids long. This chain's CDR3 is CASSGDREISYEQYF. For the CDR3, the DNA is TGTGCCAGCAGTGGTGACAGGGAAATCTCCTACGAGCAGTACTTC.

The rearrangement uses TRBV29-1 and TRBJ1-1; D gene unclear. The CDR3 covers 13 residues. Germline values: CDR1 SQVTM, CDR2 ANQGSEA. Trimming cost V 0 bases and J 0 bases, with 5 bases left between them. The CDR3 spells CSVEDKVNTEAFF. CDR3 sequence (DNA): TGCAGCGTTGAAGATAAAGTGAACACTGAAGCTTTCTTT.

The chain has TRBV19 and TRBJ1-5; D unclear. The CDR3 is made up of 18 amino acids. Germline CDR1 reads LNHDA; CDR2 reads SQIVND (reference sequence). Between the trimmed V and J ends, which lost 4 bases and 2 bases, there was a span of 21 bases. The CDR3 sequence is CASSSRSGEIIGNQPQHF. DNA of the CDR3: TGTGCCAGTAGTAGCCGGTCAGGAGAAATTATAGGCAATCAGCCCCAGCATTTT.

This clone was counted once. CDR3: CASSLAGIHYGYTF. In DNA, the CDR3 is TGTGCCAGCAGCTTGGCCGGCATCCACTATGGCTACACCTTC. This chain links TRBV5-5 with TRBJ1-2, with unresolved D. This CDR3 is 14 amino acids long. The V end was cut by 0 bases, the J end by 3 bases, with 9 bases between. The germline V gene encodes CDR1 SGHKS and CDR2 YYEKEE (reference sequence).

CDR3 loop: CASSSGTGRNGYTF. CDR3 sequence (DNA): TGTGCCAGCAGCAGCGGGACAGGAAGGAATGGCTACACCTTC. The rearrangement joins TRBV11-3 to TRBJ1-2, with 8 nucleotides matching TRBD1. There are 14 residues in the CDR3. V shed 5 bases, J shed 6 bases, and the junction held 8 bases outside the gene matches. The germline CDR1 and CDR2 sequences are SGHNT and YENEEA.

The chain joins TRBV28 to TRBJ2-3; D remains unclear. CDR1 and CDR2 from the germline V gene are MDHEN and SYDVKM. Between the trimmed V and J ends, which lost 3 bases and 0 bases, there was a span of 19 bases. CDR3 length: 18 residues. DNA for the CDR3: TGTGCCAGCAGTTTCAGCTGGTCCTACACCACTAGCACAGATACGCAGTATTTT. The encoded protein is CASSFSWSYTTSTDTQYF.

The V and J genes are TRBV5-6 and TRBJ1-6, with D possibly being TRBD1 (5 bases). Trimming cost V 0 bases and J 8 bases, with 12 bases left between them. Germline lookup yields CDR1 SGHDT and CDR2 YYEEEE. The CDR3 has 15 amino acids. The CDR3 loop is CASSLDAGGDSPLHF. CDR3 coding DNA: TGTGCCAGCAGCTTGGATGCAGGAGGGGATTCACCCCTCCACTTT.

The chain links TRBV29-1 to TRBJ2-7, with 7 bases matching TRBD1. Unmatched junction bases numbered 6, after V lost 6 bases and J lost 1 base. The CDR3 covers 13 residues. Germline values: CDR1 SQVTM, CDR2 ANQGSEA. This CDR3 is CSVFHRGSYEQYF. Here the CDR3 DNA reads TGCAGCGTCTTCCACAGGGGTTCCTACGAGCAGTACTTC.

This chain uses TRBV3-1 (or the pseudogene TRBV3-2) with TRBJ1-6, with D tentatively TRBD1 (5 bases). The V end was cut by 1 base, the J end by 3 bases, with 7 bases between. Germline V gene sequence: CDR1 LGHDT, CDR2 YNNKEL (reference sequence). The CDR3 contains 15 residues. CDR3 region: CASSQGGYYNSPLHF. The CDR3 nucleotides read TGTGCCAGCAGCCAAGGGGGGTACTATAATTCACCCCTCCACTTT.

J is TRBJ1-5 and V is TRBV28; D is unresolved. CDR3 length: 13 amino acids. Trimming took off 7 bases at V and 0 bases at J, with 7 bases between the two ends. CDR1 MDHEN and CDR2 SYDVKM come from the germline V gene. CDR3 sequence reads: CASTRGSNQPQHF. DNA for the CDR3: TGTGCCAGCACGCGTGGTAGCAATCAGCCCCAGCATTTT. The full variable domain, its missing parts supplied by reference TRBV28 and TRBJ1-5, is DVKVTQSSRYLVKRTGEKVFLECVQDMDHENMFWYRQDPGLGLRLIYFSYDVKMKEKGDIPEGYSVSREKKERFSLILESASTNQTSMYLCASTRGSNQPQHFGDGTRLSIL.

This sequence joins TRBV10-3 and TRBJ1-5, with a tentative D call TRBD1 (5 bases). The length of the CDR3 is 16 residues. The ends were cut back, 5 bases at V and 0 bases at J, with 14 bases in the middle. Per germline, CDR1 ENHRY and CDR2 SYGVKD. DNA for the CDR3: TGTGCCATCAGTCGCGGGACCGTCTATAGCAATCAGCCCCAGCATTTT. Translation: CAISRGTVYSNQPQHF.

The V call is TRBV20-1, the J call TRBJ2-1; D gene ambiguous. This CDR3 spans 11 amino acids. V was cut by 0 bases and J by 13 bases, with 10 bases left in between. Germline V CDR1 and CDR2: DFQATT, SNEGSKA (reference sequence). CDR3: CSARDHPRQFF. The CDR3 DNA is TGCAGTGCTAGAGATCACCCTAGACAGTTCTTC.

This chain links TRBV5-8 with TRBJ2-7, with D possibly TRBD2 on 5 matching bases. This CDR3 has 14 residues. Trimming cost V 0 bases and J 2 bases, with 9 bases left between them. Looked up from germline, CDR1 is SGHTS and CDR2 is YDEGEE. CDR3 loop: CASSLDGNPYEQYF. The CDR3 bases are TGTGCCAGCAGCTTGGACGGGAACCCCTACGAGCAGTACTTC.

The chain joins TRBV6-2 or TRBV6-3 to TRBJ2-7; D possibly uses TRBD1 or TRBD2 (7 bases each). The V end was cut by 4 bases, the J end by 7 bases, with 14 bases between. The V gene's germline CDR1 is MNHEY and CDR2 SVGEGT. This CDR3 contains 13 residues. In DNA form, the CDR3 reads TGTGCCAGCAGTTCCCCAGGGGGGGTGGAGCAGTACTTC. It is translated as CASSSPGGVEQYF.

The gene calls are TRBV3-1 (or the pseudogene TRBV3-2) and TRBJ2-7; TRBD2 might be the D (5 bases). This CDR3 comprises 13 residues. The germline CDR1 and CDR2 sequences are LGHDT and YNNKEL (reference sequence). Between the trimmed V and J ends, which lost 1 base and 9 bases, there was a span of 13 bases. CDR3: CASSQGSRSGQYF. CDR3 coding DNA: TGTGCCAGCAGCCAAGGTTCTCGGAGCGGGCAGTACTTC.

V and J are TRBV6-2 or TRBV6-3 and TRBJ2-7; TRBD1 matches 7 bases. Germline values: CDR1 MNHEY, CDR2 SVGEGT. V shed 2 bases, J shed 7 bases, and the junction held 5 bases outside the gene matches. This CDR3 has 13 residues. As DNA, the CDR3 is TGTGCCAGCAGTTACAGGGGGCGTGGGGAGCAGTACTTC. Translation: CASSYRGRGEQYF.

The V call is TRBV30, the J call TRBJ2-7; 7 bases map to TRBD2. CDR1 and CDR2 from the germline V gene are GTSNPN and SVGIG (reference sequence). The CDR3 extends over 15 amino acids. The junction had 9 bases not matched to a gene; V was cut back by 3 bases and J by 1 base. The CDR3 DNA sequence: TGTGCCTGGAGGAGAAACGGGAGGCCTTCCTACGAGCAGTACTTC. The encoded protein is CAWRRNGRPSYEQYF.

CDR3 loop: CASSLRGKVPDYGYTF. The CDR3 region has the DNA TGTGCCAGCAGCTTACGGGGTAAAGTACCAGATTATGGCTACACCTTC. The J gene is TRBJ1-2, the V gene TRBV13; D is unresolved. V lost 2 bases and J 5 bases, leaving 18 bases between the germline ends. Per germline, CDR1 PRHDT and CDR2 FYEKMQ (reference sequence). The CDR3 is made up of 16 amino acids.

This sequence joins TRBV11-3 and TRBJ2-7; the D gene is possibly TRBD2 (5 bases). CDR1 is SGHNT and CDR2 is YENEEA in the germline V gene. Trimming removed 5 bases from V and 6 bases from J, with 20 bases in between. This CDR3 is 15 amino acids long. Here the CDR3 reads CASSPVRDAGIEQYF. The CDR3 nucleotides are TGTGCCAGCAGCCCAGTACGGGATGCCGGGATCGAGCAGTACTTC. Combining the CDR3 with reference TRBV11-3 and TRBJ2-7 gives the whole variable domain EAGVVQSPRYKIIEKKQPVAFWCNPISGHNTLYWYLQNLGQGPELLIRYENEEAVDDSQLPKDRFSAERLKGVDSTLKIQPAELGDSAVYLCASSPVRDAGIEQYFGPGTRLTVT.

This clone appeared a single time. The chain combines TRBV6-2 or TRBV6-3 with TRBJ2-3; no definite D call. CDR1 and CDR2 (germline): MNHEY, SVGEGT. V dropped 2 bases and J dropped 1 base, with 10 bases sitting between them. This CDR3 is 15 amino acids long. The CDR3: CASSYPPPRTDTQYF. The CDR3 DNA reads as TGTGCCAGCAGTTACCCCCCTCCCCGCACAGATACGCAGTATTTT.

The chain couples TRBV5-4 to TRBJ1-4, with TRBD1 matching 10 bases. CDR1 is SGHNT and CDR2 is YYREEE in the germline V gene (reference sequence). With 2 bases clipped from V and 6 bases from J, the junction kept 1 base outside the gene matches. CDR3 length: 14 amino acids. The CDR3 spells CASSFGTGDEKLFF. The CDR3 nucleotides read TGTGCCAGCAGCTTCGGGACAGGGGATGAAAAACTGTTTTTT.

The chain has TRBV10-3 and TRBJ2-3; 9 positions agree with TRBD2. Germline CDR1 and CDR2: ENHRY and SYGVKD. J was trimmed by 1 base and V by 4 bases; bases with no gene match: 6. The CDR3 is 16 residues long. CDR3 sequence reads: CAISGKTSGRTDTQYF. Written as DNA, the CDR3 is TGTGCCATCAGTGGGAAGACTAGCGGACGCACAGATACGCAGTATTTT.

The rearrangement joins TRBV19 to TRBJ1-1; the D gene is possibly TRBD1 (5 bases). CDR3 length: 16 amino acids. The V gene lost 3 bases and the J gene lost 0 bases, with 14 bases spanning the gap. Germline V gives CDR1 LNHDA, CDR2 SQIVND (reference sequence). CDR3 residues: CASSIQGLGLNTEAFF. DNA of the CDR3: TGTGCCAGTAGTATTCAGGGCCTGGGGTTGAACACTGAAGCTTTCTTT.

The V call is TRBV28, the J call TRBJ1-2; a weak D match, TRBD1 (5 bases). The CDR3 runs 13 residues. The ends were cut back, 5 bases at V and 2 bases at J, with 9 bases in the middle. Per germline, CDR1 MDHEN and CDR2 SYDVKM. DNA of the CDR3: TGTGCCAGCAGTCGGACACAGAACTATGGCTACACCTTC. Protein: CASSRTQNYGYTF.